A single sample is the source of the 6 T cell receptor beta chains below, sequenced in a study of blood T cell repertoires in COVID-19 (dated by TCRdb to between 2020 and 2021). Libraries were constructed by the immunoSEQ multiplex PCR assay. TCRdb provides this immuneACCESS table in a form limited to in-frame rearrangements. Some clones are lacking; in checked studies, under half of them reflect an unresolved V gene, and why the rest are absent is not known. The sample records approximately 290,000 clones, over 75% of which are singletons. The ten top clones hold roughly 0.94% of the sample. Sample: peripheral blood. Receptor source: a human donor with COVID-19, enrolled during active disease. The donor label of this sample is uncertain.

The V and J genes are TRBV2 and TRBJ1-1; weak D call: TRBD1 (5 bases). V was pared by 10 bases and J by 1 base, with 19 bases between. CDR3 length equals 15 residues. Germline assignment: CDR1 SNHLY and CDR2 FYNNEI. CDR3 DNA: TGTGCCACGGGGGGGAAAGGGTTTGCGAACACTGAAGCTTTCTTT. Translating gives CATGGKGFANTEAFF.

The chain has TRBV11-3 and TRBJ2-1; 11 bases fit TRBD2. CDR3 length: 15 amino acids. Germline V lookup: CDR1 SGHNT, CDR2 YENEEA. Trimming cost V 1 base and J 5 bases; bases outside gene matches: 1. DNA for the CDR3: TGTGCCAGCAGCTTAGGACTAGCGGGACACAATGAGCAGTTCTTC. This translates into CASSLGLAGHNEQFF.

The chain carries TRBV2 and TRBJ1-1, with D unresolved. CDR1 is SNHLY and CDR2 is FYNNEI in the germline V gene. Between the trimmed V and J ends, which lost 4 bases and 1 base, there was a span of 7 bases. CDR3 length: 13 amino acids. CDR3 nucleotides: TGTGCCAGCAGTGTATACAAGAACACTGAAGCTTTCTTT. Amino acid sequence: CASSVYKNTEAFF.

On this clone itself: Other nucleotide sequences from this sample produce the same CDR3. The chain couples TRBV19 to TRBJ1-1, with D tentatively TRBD1 (5 bases). The CDR3 is 13 amino acids. V gave up 2 bases and J gave up 4 bases, with 8 bases separating them. Germline assignment: CDR1 LNHDA and CDR2 SQIVND (reference sequence). CDR3 sequence (DNA): TGTGCCAGTAGTATACAGGGAAGCACTGAAGCTTTCTTT. It is translated as CASSIQGSTEAFF.

The rearrangement links TRBV11-2 to TRBJ1-6; unclear D gene. CDR1 is SGHAT and CDR2 is FQNNGV in the germline V gene. V was clipped by 1 base and J by 6 bases, with 7 bases between them. There are 14 residues in the CDR3. CDR3 residues: CASSLGGSNSPLHF. The CDR3 bases are TGTGCCAGCAGCTTAGGAGGGAGTAATTCACCCCTCCACTTT.

The chain is built from TRBV29-1 and TRBJ2-3; 7 bases line up with TRBD1. The J segment lost 3 bases and the V segment lost 7 bases, leaving 13 bases of the junction unmatched. Germline V gene sequence: CDR1 SQVTM, CDR2 ANQGSEA. This CDR3 spans 15 amino acids. The CDR3 DNA is TGCAGCGCTAGACCGGGACAGCGCGAAACAGATACGCAGTATTTT. Amino acid sequence: CSARPGQRETDTQYF.